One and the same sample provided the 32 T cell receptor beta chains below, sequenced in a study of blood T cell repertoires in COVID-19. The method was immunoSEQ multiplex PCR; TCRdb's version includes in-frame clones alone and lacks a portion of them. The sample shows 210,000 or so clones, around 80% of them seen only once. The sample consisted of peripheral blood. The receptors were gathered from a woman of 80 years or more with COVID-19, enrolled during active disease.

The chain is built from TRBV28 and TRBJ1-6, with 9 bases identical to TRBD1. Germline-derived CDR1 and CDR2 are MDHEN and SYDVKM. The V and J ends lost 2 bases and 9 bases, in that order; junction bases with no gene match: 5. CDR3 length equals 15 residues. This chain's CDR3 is CASSLPGTGRSPLHF. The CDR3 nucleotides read TGTGCCAGCAGTTTACCAGGGACAGGGCGTTCACCCCTCCACTTT. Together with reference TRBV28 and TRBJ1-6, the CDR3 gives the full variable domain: DVKVTQSSRYLVKRTGEKVFLECVQDMDHENMFWYRQDPGLGLRLIYFSYDVKMKEKGDIPEGYSVSREKKERFSLILESASTNQTSMYLCASSLPGTGRSPLHFGNGTRLTVT.

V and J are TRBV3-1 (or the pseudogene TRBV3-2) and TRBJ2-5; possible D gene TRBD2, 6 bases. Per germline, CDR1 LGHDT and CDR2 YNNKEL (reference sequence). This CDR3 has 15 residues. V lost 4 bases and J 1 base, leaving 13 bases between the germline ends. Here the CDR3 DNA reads TGTGCCAGCAGCCTTAGGCGCGGGGTCCAAGAGACCCAGTACTTC. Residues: CASSLRRGVQETQYF.

CDR3: CASKKDDISGNTIYF. DNA of the CDR3: TGTGCCAGTAAAAAAGACGACATCTCTGGAAACACCATATATTTT. V and J are TRBV27 and TRBJ1-3; D unclear. With 9 bases removed from V and 0 bases from J, the gap between germline ends came to 15 bases. The germline gives CDR1 MNHEY, CDR2 SMNVEV (reference sequence). The CDR3 has 15 amino acids.

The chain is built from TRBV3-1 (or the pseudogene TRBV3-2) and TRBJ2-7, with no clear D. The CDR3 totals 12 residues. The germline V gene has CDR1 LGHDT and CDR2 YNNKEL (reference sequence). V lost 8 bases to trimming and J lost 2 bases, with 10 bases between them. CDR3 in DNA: TGTGCCAGCGACGACGGAGCCTACGAGCAGTACTTC. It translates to CASDDGAYEQYF.

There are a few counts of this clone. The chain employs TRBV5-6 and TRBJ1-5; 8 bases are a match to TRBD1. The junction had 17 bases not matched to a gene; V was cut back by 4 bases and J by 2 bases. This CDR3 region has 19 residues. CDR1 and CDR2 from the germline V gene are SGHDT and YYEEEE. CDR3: CASSRHPGQVSSGNQPQHF. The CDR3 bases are TGTGCCAGCAGCCGACACCCGGGACAGGTGTCTAGTGGCAATCAGCCCCAGCATTTT.

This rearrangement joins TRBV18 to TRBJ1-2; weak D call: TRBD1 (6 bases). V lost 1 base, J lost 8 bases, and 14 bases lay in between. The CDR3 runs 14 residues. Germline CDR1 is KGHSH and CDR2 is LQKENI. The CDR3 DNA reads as TGTGCCAGCTCACCACGGGAGACAGGAGGCGGCTACACCTTC. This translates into CASSPRETGGGYTF.

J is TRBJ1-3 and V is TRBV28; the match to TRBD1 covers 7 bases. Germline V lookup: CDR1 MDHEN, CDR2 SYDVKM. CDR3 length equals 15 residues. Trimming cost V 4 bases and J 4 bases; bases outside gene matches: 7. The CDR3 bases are TGTGCCAGCAGTTCACGACAGGGAGGAGGAAACACCATATATTTT. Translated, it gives CASSSRQGGGNTIYF.

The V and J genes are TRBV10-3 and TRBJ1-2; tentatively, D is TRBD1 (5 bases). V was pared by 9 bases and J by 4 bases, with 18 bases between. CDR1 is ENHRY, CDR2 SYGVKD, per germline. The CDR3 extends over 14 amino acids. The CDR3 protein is CAIRISGDLYGYTF. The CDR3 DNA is TGTGCCATTCGGATCAGCGGGGACCTCTATGGCTACACCTTC.

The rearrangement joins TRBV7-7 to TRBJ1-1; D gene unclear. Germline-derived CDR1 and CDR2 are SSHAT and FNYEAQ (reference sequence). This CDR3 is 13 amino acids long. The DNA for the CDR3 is TGTGCTAGCGCCCCACAGCCGAACACTGAAGCTTTCTTT. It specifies CASAPQPNTEAFF.

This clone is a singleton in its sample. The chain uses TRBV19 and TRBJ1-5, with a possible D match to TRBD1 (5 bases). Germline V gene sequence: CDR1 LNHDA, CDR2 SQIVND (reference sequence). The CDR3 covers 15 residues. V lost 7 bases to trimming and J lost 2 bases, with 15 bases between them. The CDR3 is CASNSGGVGNQPQHF. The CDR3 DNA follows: TGTGCCAGTAATTCAGGAGGGGTCGGCAATCAGCCCCAGCATTTT.

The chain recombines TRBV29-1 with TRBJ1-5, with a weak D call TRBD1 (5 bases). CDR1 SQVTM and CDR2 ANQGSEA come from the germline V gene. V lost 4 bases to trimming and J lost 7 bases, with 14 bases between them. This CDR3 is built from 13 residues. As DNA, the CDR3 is TGCAGCGTTGGTGATGGGGCGGGGCAGCCCCAGCATTTT. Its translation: CSVGDGAGQPQHF.

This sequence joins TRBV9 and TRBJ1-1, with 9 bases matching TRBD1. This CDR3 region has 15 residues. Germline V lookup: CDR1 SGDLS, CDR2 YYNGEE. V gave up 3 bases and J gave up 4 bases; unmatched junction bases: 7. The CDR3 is CASSAGGGQGTEAFF. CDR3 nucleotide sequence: TGTGCCAGCAGCGCAGGTGGGGGACAGGGCACTGAAGCTTTCTTT.

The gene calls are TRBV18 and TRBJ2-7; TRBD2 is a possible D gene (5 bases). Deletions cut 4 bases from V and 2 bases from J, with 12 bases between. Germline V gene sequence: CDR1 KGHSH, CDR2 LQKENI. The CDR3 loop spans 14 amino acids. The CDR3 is CASSLLSGTYEQYF. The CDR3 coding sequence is TGTGCCAGCTCACTCCTTTCGGGAACCTACGAGCAGTACTTC.

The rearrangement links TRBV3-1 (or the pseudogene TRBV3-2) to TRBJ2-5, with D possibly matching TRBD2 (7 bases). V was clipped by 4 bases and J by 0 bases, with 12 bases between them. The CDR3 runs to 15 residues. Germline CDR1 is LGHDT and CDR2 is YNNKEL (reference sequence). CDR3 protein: CASSPRGAYQETQYF. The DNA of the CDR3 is TGTGCCAGCAGCCCCCGGGGGGCGTACCAAGAGACCCAGTACTTC.

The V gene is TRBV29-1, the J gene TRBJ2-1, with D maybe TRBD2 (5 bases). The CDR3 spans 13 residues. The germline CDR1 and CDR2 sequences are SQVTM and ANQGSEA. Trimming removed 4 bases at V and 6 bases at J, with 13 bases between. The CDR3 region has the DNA TGCAGCGTTGTGGGGTTAGCGCTCAATGAGCAGTTCTTC. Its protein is CSVVGLALNEQFF.

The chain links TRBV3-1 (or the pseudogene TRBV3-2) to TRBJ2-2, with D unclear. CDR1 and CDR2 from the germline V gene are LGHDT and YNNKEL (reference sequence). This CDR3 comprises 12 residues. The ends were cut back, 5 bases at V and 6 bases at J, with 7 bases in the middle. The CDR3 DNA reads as TGTGCCAGCAGCTATTGGCCCGGGGAGCTGTTTTTT. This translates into CASSYWPGELFF.

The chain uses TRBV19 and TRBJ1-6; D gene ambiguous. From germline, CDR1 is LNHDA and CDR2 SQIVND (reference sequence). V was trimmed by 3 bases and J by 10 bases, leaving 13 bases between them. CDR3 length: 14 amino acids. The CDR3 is CASSMESGRSPLHF. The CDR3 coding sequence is TGTGCCAGTAGTATGGAATCAGGTCGGTCACCCCTCCACTTT.

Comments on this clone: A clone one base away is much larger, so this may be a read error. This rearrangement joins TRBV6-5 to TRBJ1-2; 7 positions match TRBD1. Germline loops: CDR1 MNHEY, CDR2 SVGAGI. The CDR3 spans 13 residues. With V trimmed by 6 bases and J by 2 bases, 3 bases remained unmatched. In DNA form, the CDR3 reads TGTGCCAGCAGCTTGACAGGGAACTATGGCTACACCTTC. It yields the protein CASSLTGNYGYTF.

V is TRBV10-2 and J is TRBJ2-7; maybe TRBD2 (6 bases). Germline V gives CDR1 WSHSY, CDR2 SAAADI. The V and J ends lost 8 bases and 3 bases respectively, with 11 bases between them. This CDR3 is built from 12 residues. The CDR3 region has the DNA TGCGCCAGCTACGACGGGGGCTACGAGCAGTACTTC. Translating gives CASYDGGYEQYF.

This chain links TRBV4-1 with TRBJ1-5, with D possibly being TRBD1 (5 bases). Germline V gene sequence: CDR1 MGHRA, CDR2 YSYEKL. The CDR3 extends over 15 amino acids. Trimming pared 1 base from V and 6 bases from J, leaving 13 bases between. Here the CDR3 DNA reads TGCGCCAGCAGCCAAGCGAGCATGGGGGGTCAGCCCCAGCATTTT. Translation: CASSQASMGGQPQHF.

DNA for the CDR3: TGTGCCAGCAGCCGGGTGCAGGGGAATTCACCCCTCCACTTT. Protein: CASSRVQGNSPLHF. The rearrangement uses TRBV3-1 (or the pseudogene TRBV3-2) and TRBJ1-6, with a weak D call TRBD1 (6 bases). Germline CDR1 is LGHDT and CDR2 is YNNKEL (reference sequence). V was cut by 4 bases and J by 7 bases, with 11 bases left in between. This CDR3 has 14 residues.

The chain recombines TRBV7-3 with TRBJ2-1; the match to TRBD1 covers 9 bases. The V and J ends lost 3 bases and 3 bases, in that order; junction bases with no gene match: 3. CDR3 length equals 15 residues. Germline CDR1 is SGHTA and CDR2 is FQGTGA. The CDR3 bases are TGTGCCAGCAGCTTCGACAGGGGGATCTACAATGAGCAGTTCTTC. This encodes CASSFDRGIYNEQFF.

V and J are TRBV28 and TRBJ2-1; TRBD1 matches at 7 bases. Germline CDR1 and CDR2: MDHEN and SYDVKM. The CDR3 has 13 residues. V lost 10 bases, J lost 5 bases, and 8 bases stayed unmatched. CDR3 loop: CATTFGTDNEQFF. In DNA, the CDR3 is TGTGCCACCACCTTCGGGACAGACAATGAGCAGTTCTTC.

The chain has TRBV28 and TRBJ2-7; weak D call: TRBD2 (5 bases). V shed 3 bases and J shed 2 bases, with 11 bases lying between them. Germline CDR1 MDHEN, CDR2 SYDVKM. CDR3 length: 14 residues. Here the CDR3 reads CASSLSSAAYEQYF. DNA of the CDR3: TGTGCCAGCAGTTTGAGTAGCGCCGCCTACGAGCAGTACTTC.

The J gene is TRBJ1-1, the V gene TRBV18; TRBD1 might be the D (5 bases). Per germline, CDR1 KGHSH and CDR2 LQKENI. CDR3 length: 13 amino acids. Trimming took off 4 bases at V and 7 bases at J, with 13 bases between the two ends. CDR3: CASSLIDSVEAFF. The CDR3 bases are TGTGCCAGCTCACTAATCGACAGCGTTGAAGCTTTCTTT.

The CDR3 protein is CASSLAQSYGYTF. CDR3 nucleotide sequence: TGTGCCAGCAGCTTAGCCCAGTCTTATGGCTACACCTTC. The genes are TRBV11-2 and TRBJ1-2; D is unclear. The germline V gene has CDR1 SGHAT and CDR2 FQNNGV. The ends were cut back, 1 base at V and 5 bases at J, with 8 bases in the middle. The CDR3 is 13 amino acids.

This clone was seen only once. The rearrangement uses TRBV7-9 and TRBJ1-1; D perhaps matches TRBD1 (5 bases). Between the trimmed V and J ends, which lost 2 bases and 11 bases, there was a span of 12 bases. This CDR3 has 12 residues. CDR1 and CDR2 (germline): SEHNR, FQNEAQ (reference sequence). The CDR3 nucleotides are TGTGCCAGCAGCTTACAGGGTAATCTTGCTTTCTTT. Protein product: CASSLQGNLAFF.

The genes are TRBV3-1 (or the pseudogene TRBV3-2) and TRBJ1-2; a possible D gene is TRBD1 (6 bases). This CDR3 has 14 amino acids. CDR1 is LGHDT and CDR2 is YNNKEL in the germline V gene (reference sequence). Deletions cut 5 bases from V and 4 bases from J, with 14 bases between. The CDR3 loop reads CASSSRGGGYGYTF. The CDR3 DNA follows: TGTGCCAGCAGCTCAAGGGGAGGGGGCTATGGCTACACCTTC.

The DNA of the CDR3 is TGTGCCAGCAGTCTGGGACAGCGCGCTGAAGCTTTCTTT. Encoded protein: CASSLGQRAEAFF. The chain couples TRBV2 to TRBJ1-1, with 7 nucleotides matching TRBD1. The junction had 6 bases not matched to a gene; V was cut back by 5 bases and J by 6 bases. This CDR3 comprises 13 residues. In germline, CDR1 is SNHLY, CDR2 FYNNEI.

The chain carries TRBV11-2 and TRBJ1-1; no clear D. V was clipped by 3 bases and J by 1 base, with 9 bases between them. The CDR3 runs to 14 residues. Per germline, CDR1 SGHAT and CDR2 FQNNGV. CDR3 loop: CASSFFRQNTEAFF. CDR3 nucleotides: TGTGCCAGCAGCTTCTTCAGGCAGAACACTGAAGCTTTCTTT.

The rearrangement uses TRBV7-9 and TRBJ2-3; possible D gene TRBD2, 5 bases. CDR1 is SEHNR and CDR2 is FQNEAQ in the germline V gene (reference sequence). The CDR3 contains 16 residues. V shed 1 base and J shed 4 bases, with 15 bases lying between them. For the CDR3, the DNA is TGTGCCAGCAGCTTAGGGCACTTCACCGGGGCAGATACGCAGTATTTT. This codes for CASSLGHFTGADTQYF. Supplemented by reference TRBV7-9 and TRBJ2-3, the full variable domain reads DTGVSQNPRHKITKRGQNVTFRCDPISEHNRLYWYRQTLGQGPEFLTYFQNEAQLEKSRLLSDRFSAERPKGSFSTLEIQRTEQGDSAMYLCASSLGHFTGADTQYFGPGTRLTVL.

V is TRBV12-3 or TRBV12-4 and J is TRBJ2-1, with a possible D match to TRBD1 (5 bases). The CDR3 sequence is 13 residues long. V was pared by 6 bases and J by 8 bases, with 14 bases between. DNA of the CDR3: TGTGCCAGCAGAGGACACTCAAGCGATGAGCAGTTCTTC. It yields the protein CASRGHSSDEQFF.